Each of the 21 T cell receptor beta chains below was sequenced from the same sample in a study of Ad26.COV2.S vaccination and SARS-CoV-2 variants. Treatment defined: about 20 received Ad26.COV2.S at low or high dose, single or two shots; several received placebo; per-sample allocation not given. Day 63 after the first injection of vaccine or placebo was the sampling time. Assay: immunoSEQ multiplex PCR; the TCRdb copy retains only in-frame clones and omits some. The sample yields 330,000 or so clones, roughly 90% seen once. The sequenced sample was peripheral blood, obtained in a trial of Ad26.COV2.S vaccine versus placebo. All receptors derive from a person between 18 and 60 years old who received the Ad26.COV2.S COVID-19 vaccine or a placebo.

This clone occurred a few times. The CDR3 coding sequence is TGCGCCAGCAGTGAGAACAACAGGGGATACGAGCAGTACTTC. This gives the protein CASSENNRGYEQYF. This chain uses TRBV10-2 with TRBJ2-7; 7 nucleotides line up with TRBD1. The ends lost 2 bases at V and 4 bases at J; junction bases unmatched: 5. Per germline, CDR1 WSHSY and CDR2 SAAADI. CDR3 length: 14 amino acids.

The rearrangement uses TRBV6-4 and TRBJ1-5; tentatively, D is TRBD1 (5 bases). The CDR3 totals 13 residues. Per germline, CDR1 MRHNA and CDR2 SNTAGT. Trimming removed 2 bases from V and 8 bases from J, with 10 bases in between. This CDR3 is CASSDGPGEPQHF. CDR3 coding DNA: TGTGCCAGCAGTGACGGTCCGGGGGAGCCCCAGCATTTT.

This clone appeared a few times. The chain joins TRBV6-2 or TRBV6-3 to TRBJ1-1; 9 bases are shared with TRBD1. The germline CDR1 and CDR2 sequences are MNHEY and SVGEGT. The ends lost 2 bases at V and 1 base at J; junction bases unmatched: 2. The CDR3 spans 15 residues. CDR3 DNA: TGTGCCAGCAGTTACAACAGGGGGCCGAACACTGAAGCTTTCTTT. Translated, it gives CASSYNRGPNTEAFF.

This sequence joins TRBV18 and TRBJ2-2; D is unresolved. Germline CDR1 reads KGHSH; CDR2 reads LQKENI. The CDR3 extends over 15 amino acids. V lost 1 base and J lost 4, with 10 bases in between. The CDR3 region is CASSPRQVPTGELFF. CDR3 bases: TGTGCCAGCTCACCACGGCAGGTACCCACCGGGGAGCTGTTTTTT.

This clone came up once. V is TRBV27 and J is TRBJ1-1; 9 positions match TRBD1. Germline V lookup: CDR1 MNHEY, CDR2 SMNVEV (reference sequence). CDR3 length: 14 amino acids. J was trimmed by 7 bases and V by 4 bases; bases with no gene match: 7. The CDR3 region is CASSSGQGFIEAFF. The CDR3 nucleotides read TGTGCCAGCAGTTCCGGACAGGGGTTCATTGAAGCTTTCTTT.

V and J are TRBV7-2 and TRBJ1-1, with a possible D match to TRBD1 (6 bases). Germline lookup yields CDR1 SGHTA and CDR2 FQGNSA. This CDR3 has 15 residues. Trimming stripped 6 bases from V and 1 base from J, with 15 bases between. The CDR3: CASRRSTGGNTEAFF. The CDR3 DNA reads TGTGCCAGCAGGCGTTCGACAGGAGGGAACACTGAAGCTTTCTTT.

The rearrangement links TRBV7-6 to TRBJ2-3, with 11 bases aligning to TRBD2. This CDR3 comprises 16 residues. With V trimmed by 4 bases and J by 3 bases, 6 bases remained unmatched. Germline lookup yields CDR1 SGHVS and CDR2 FNYEAQ. In nucleotides, the CDR3 is TGTGCCAGCAGCTCCCGACTAGCGGGGAGGACAGATACGCAGTATTTT. Protein: CASSSRLAGRTDTQYF.

The V gene is TRBV4-3, the J gene TRBJ1-1; perhaps TRBD1 as D (5 bases). The V and J ends lost 3 bases and 1 base respectively, with 9 bases between them. CDR1 is LGHNA and CDR2 is YSLEER in the germline V gene. The CDR3 extends over 14 amino acids. The CDR3 here is CASSHGHPNTEAFF. The CDR3 DNA reads as TGCGCCAGCAGCCACGGACATCCGAACACTGAAGCTTTCTTT.

V gene TRBV28 combines with J gene TRBJ2-3; 7 nucleotides align to TRBD2. The CDR3 is 13 residues long. Germline values: CDR1 MDHEN, CDR2 SYDVKM. The CDR3 region has the DNA TGTGCTTCTAGCGGTTATTTCACAGATACGCAGTATTTT. Translating it yields CASSGYFTDTQYF.

This sequence joins TRBV19 and TRBJ2-7; D gene ambiguous. Per germline, CDR1 LNHDA and CDR2 SQIVND (reference sequence). Trimming stripped 3 bases from V and 2 bases from J, with 14 bases between. CDR3 length equals 15 residues. CDR3: CASSISWGYTYEQYF. CDR3 nucleotide sequence: TGTGCCAGTAGTATTTCATGGGGTTACACCTACGAGCAGTACTTC.

This chain links TRBV7-9 with TRBJ1-1; 8 bases are a match to TRBD1. From germline, CDR1 is SEHNR and CDR2 FQNEAQ (reference sequence). There are 15 residues in the CDR3. Trimming cost V 2 bases and J 4 bases; bases outside gene matches: 6. The CDR3 DNA reads as TGTGCCAGCAGCTTACCGACAGGGGCTGGCACTGAAGCTTTCTTT. Amino acids: CASSLPTGAGTEAFF.

A word on this clone: Additional DNA sequences in this sample encode the identical CDR3. The rearrangement uses TRBV29-1 and TRBJ1-1; D not resolved. Germline lookup yields CDR1 SQVTM and CDR2 ANQGSEA. Trimming took 4 bases from V and 3 from J, leaving 3 bases between them. CDR3 size: 10 residues. The CDR3 here is CSVVYTEAFF. In DNA form, the CDR3 reads TGCAGCGTTGTTTACACTGAAGCTTTCTTT.

This chain links TRBV18 with TRBJ1-6, with D perhaps TRBD1 (6 bases). Trimming cost V 3 bases and J 7 bases, with 13 bases left between them. The CDR3 has 15 amino acids. CDR1 KGHSH and CDR2 LQKENI come from the germline V gene. CDR3 loop: CASSPRTANNSPLHF. In DNA, the CDR3 is TGTGCCAGCTCACCTCGGACAGCAAACAATTCACCCCTCCACTTT.

This sequence joins TRBV7-2 and TRBJ2-1; possibly TRBD1 for D (6 bases). Trimming removed 5 bases at V and 7 bases at J, with 18 bases between. This CDR3 spans 15 amino acids. Germline CDR1 reads SGHTA; CDR2 reads FQGNSA. CDR3 sequence: CASSLMGAVGNEQFF. CDR3 nucleotides: TGTGCCAGCAGCCTTATGGGGGCGGTCGGGAATGAGCAGTTCTTC.

The gene calls are TRBV11-2 and TRBJ2-2; unclear D gene. CDR3 length: 12 amino acids. The V gene lost 5 bases and the J gene lost 5 bases, with 6 bases spanning the gap. Germline loops: CDR1 SGHAT, CDR2 FQNNGV. In DNA, the CDR3 is TGTGCCAGCAGCCGAGAGACCGGGGAGCTGTTTTTT. This translates into CASSRETGELFF. The full variable domain, in which reference TRBV11-2 and TRBJ2-2 provide the parts outside the CDR3, is EAGVAQSPRYKIIEKRQSVAFWCNPISGHATLYWYQQILGQGPKLLIQFQNNGVVDDSQLPKDRFSAERLKGVDSTLKIQPAKLEDSAVYLCASSRETGELFFGEGSRLTVL.

The rearrangement links TRBV3-1 (or the pseudogene TRBV3-2) to TRBJ1-4, with 7 positions matching TRBD1. With 4 bases clipped from V and 0 bases from J, the junction kept 5 bases outside the gene matches. The V gene's germline CDR1 is LGHDT and CDR2 YNNKEL (reference sequence). The CDR3 has 16 amino acids. CDR3 sequence reads: CASSRGTVATNEKLFF. The CDR3 DNA is TGTGCCAGCAGCCGCGGGACAGTTGCAACTAATGAAAAACTGTTTTTT.

The V gene is TRBV11-3, the J gene TRBJ1-6, with unresolved D. V was cut by 5 bases and J by 8 bases, with 7 bases left in between. CDR1 and CDR2 from the germline V gene are SGHNT and YENEEA. CDR3 length: 12 residues. CDR3 coding DNA: TGTGCCAGCAGCGACGGGGATTCACCCCTCCACTTT. It translates to CASSDGDSPLHF.

The chain has TRBV29-1 and TRBJ2-5; 9 bases align to TRBD2. This CDR3 contains 15 residues. Germline CDR1 is SQVTM and CDR2 is ANQGSEA. The ends lost 5 bases at V and 1 base at J; junction bases unmatched: 8. In DNA, the CDR3 is TGCAGCGTTAGCGGGGGGCCGCTATCCCAAGAGACCCAGTACTTC. Its translation: CSVSGGPLSQETQYF.

The genes are TRBV5-1 and TRBJ2-5; TRBD2 agrees at 11 bases. With 3 bases clipped from V and 1 base from J, the junction kept 5 bases outside the gene matches. Per the germline V gene, CDR1 is SGHRS and CDR2 is YFSETQ. The CDR3 runs to 16 residues. The DNA for the CDR3 is TGCGCCAGCAGCTCTAGCGGGGGGCCCCCCCAAGAGACCCAGTACTTC. Translation: CASSSSGGPPQETQYF. Using reference TRBV5-1 and TRBJ2-5 for the parts outside the CDR3, the full variable domain is KAGVTQTPRYLIKTRGQQVTLSCSPISGHRSVSWYQQTPGQGLQFLFEYFSETQRNKGNFPGRFSGRQFSNSRSEMNVSTLELGDSALYLCASSSSGGPPQETQYFGPGTRLLVL.

J is TRBJ2-2 and V is TRBV28, with TRBD2 identical over 9 bases. V was clipped by 7 bases and J by 4 bases; unmatched bases: 16. Germline-derived CDR1 and CDR2 are MDHEN and SYDVKM. The CDR3 consists of 18 residues. CDR3 region: CASTSMGAGGIRTGELFF. The CDR3 DNA reads TGTGCCAGCACCTCTATGGGAGCGGGAGGAATTCGCACCGGGGAGCTGTTTTTT.

This chain links TRBV7-9 with TRBJ2-1; D perhaps matches TRBD2 (6 bases). Germline lookup yields CDR1 SEHNR and CDR2 FQNEAQ (reference sequence). This CDR3 has 15 amino acids. V shed 5 bases and J shed 7 bases, with 18 bases lying between them. The CDR3 is CASSPPGGRGNEQFF. CDR3 DNA sequence: TGTGCCAGCAGCCCTCCCGGGGGTCGGGGAAATGAGCAGTTCTTC.